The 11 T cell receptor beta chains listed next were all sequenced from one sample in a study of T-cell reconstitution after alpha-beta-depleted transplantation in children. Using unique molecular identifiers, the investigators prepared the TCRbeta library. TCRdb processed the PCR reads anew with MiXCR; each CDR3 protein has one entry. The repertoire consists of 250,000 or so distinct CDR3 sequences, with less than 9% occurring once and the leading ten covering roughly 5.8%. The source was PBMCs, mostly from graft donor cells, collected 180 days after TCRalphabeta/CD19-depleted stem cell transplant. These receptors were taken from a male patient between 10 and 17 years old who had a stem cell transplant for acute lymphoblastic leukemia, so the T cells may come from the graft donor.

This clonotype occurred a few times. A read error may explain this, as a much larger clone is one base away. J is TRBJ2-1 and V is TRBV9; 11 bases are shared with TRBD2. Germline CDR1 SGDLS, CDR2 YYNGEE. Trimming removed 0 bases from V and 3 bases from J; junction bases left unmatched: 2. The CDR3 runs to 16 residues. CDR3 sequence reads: CASSVATSGIYNEQFF. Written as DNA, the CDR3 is TGTGCCAGCAGCGTAGCGACTAGCGGGATCTACAATGAGCAGTTCTTC.

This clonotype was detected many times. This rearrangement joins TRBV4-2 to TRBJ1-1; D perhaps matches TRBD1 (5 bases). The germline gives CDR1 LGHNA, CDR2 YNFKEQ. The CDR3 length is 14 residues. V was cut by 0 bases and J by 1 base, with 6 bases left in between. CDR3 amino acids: CASSQERGNTEAFF. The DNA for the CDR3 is TGTGCCAGCAGCCAAGAAAGGGGGAACACTGAAGCTTTCTTT.

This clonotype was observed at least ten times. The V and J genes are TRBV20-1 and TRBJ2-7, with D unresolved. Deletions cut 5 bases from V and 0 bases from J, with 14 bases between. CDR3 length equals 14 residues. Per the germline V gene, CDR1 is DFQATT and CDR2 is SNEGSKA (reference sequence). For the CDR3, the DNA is TGCAGTGCTCATAGCCTCTACAGCTCCTACGAGCAGTACTTC. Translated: CSAHSLYSSYEQYF.

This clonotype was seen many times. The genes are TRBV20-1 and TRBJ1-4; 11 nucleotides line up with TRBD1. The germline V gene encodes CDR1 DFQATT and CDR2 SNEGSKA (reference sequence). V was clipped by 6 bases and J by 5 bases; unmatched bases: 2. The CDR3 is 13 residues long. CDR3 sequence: CSAGTGGNEKLFF. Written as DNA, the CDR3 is TGCAGTGCCGGGACAGGGGGAAATGAAAAACTGTTTTTT.

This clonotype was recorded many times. Here the CDR3 DNA reads TGCGCCAGCAGCTCACACTCAAATAGCAATCAGCCCCAGCATTTT. Encoded protein: CASSSHSNSNQPQHF. This sequence joins TRBV4-1 and TRBJ1-5, with D unclear. CDR1 is MGHRA and CDR2 is YSYEKL in the germline V gene. The V end lost 5 bases, the J end lost 0 bases, and 11 bases lay between the germline ends. CDR3 length equals 15 residues.

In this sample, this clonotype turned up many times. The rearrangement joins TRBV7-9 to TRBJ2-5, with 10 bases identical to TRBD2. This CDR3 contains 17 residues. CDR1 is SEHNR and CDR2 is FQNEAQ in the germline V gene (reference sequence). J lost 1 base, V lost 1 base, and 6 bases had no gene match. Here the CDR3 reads CASSLESLAGLQETQYF. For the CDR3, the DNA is TGTGCCAGCAGCTTAGAGTCACTAGCGGGACTCCAAGAGACCCAGTACTTC.

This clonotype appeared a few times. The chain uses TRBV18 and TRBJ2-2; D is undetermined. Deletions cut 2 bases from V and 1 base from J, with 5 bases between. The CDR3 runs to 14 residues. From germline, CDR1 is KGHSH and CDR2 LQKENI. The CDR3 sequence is CASSPWKNTGELFF. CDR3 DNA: TGTGCCAGCTCACCATGGAAGAACACCGGGGAGCTGTTTTTT.

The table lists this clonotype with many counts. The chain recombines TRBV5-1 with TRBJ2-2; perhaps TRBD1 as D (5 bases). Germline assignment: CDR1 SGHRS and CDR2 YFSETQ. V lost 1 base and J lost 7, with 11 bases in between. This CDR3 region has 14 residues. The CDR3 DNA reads TGCGCCAGCAGCTTGCCCAGGGTAAACGGGGAGCTGTTTTTT. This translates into CASSLPRVNGELFF.

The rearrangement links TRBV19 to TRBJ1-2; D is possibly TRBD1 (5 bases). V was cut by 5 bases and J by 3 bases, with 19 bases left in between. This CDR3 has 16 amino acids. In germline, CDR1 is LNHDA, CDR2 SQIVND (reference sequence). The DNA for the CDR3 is TGTGCCAGTAGTTTAAGTATGGGACTGCCTGACTATGGCTACACCTTC. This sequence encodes CASSLSMGLPDYGYTF.

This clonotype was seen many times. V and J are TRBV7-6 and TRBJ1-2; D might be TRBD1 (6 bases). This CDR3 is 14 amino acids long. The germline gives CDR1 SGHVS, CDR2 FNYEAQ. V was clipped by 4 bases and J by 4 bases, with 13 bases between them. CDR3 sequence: CASSSPGQGYGYTF. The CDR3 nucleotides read TGTGCCAGCAGCTCCCCGGGACAAGGCTATGGCTACACCTTC.

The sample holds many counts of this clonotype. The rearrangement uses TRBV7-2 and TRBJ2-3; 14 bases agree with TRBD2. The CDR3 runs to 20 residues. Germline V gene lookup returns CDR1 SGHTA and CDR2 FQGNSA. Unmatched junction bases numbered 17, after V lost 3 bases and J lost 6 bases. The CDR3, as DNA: TGTGCCAGCAGCTTTCTTCAGGGAGGGGGACTAGCGGGAGTTCAGGATACGCAGTATTTT. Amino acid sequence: CASSFLQGGGLAGVQDTQYF.